This TCR beta chain was sequenced for a study of blood T cell repertoires in COVID-19. The V end lost 4 bases, the J end lost 4 bases, and 16 bases lay between the germline ends. The CDR3 extends over 15 amino acids. Germline loops: CDR1 MDHEN, CDR2 SYDVKM. TCRdb's table, derived via immunoSEQ multiplex PCR, lists solely in-frame clones and lacks some. The sample records about 120,000 clones, 55% to 75% being singletons. V usage is TRBV28 and J usage is TRBJ1-1; a weak D match, TRBD1 (5 bases). Material: peripheral blood. This clonotype originated in a human donor with acute or convalescent COVID-19. The donor label of this sample is uncertain. This CDR3 is CASSSNGHLRTEAFF. CDR3 DNA: TGTGCCAGCAGTTCAAATGGACATCTTCGCACTGAAGCTTTCTTT.